These 19 T cell receptor beta chains share one sample of origin, sequenced in a study of blood T cell repertoires in COVID-19. Sequenced by immunoSEQ multiplex PCR; TCRdb stores in-frame clones only, minus some. The table includes some 240,000 clones, roughly 88% detected once. Input material: peripheral blood. The source is a man aged 45 to 65 with active or convalescent COVID-19.

The chain is built from TRBV3-1 (or the pseudogene TRBV3-2) and TRBJ2-2; possible D gene TRBD1, 6 bases. V was cut by 3 bases and J by 5 bases, with 13 bases left in between. CDR1 and CDR2 (germline): LGHDT, YNNKEL (reference sequence). The CDR3 has 15 amino acids. CDR3 in DNA: TGTGCCAGCAGCCAGCAGGGGAGTTGGACCGGGGAGCTGTTTTTT. Protein: CASSQQGSWTGELFF.

The J gene is TRBJ2-1, the V gene TRBV7-2; TRBD2 agrees at 11 bases. Looked up from germline, CDR1 is SGHTA and CDR2 is FQGNSA. The CDR3 has 17 amino acids. V lost 0 bases and J lost 4; bases outside the gene matches: 5. The CDR3 DNA is TGTGCCAGCAGCTTAGCCGGGACTAGCGGATTATACAATGAGCAGTTCTTC. Its translation is CASSLAGTSGLYNEQFF.

The CDR3 region is CASSYQFLRVANYGYTF. CDR3 DNA sequence: TGTGCCAGCAGTTACCAATTTCTACGGGTAGCTAACTATGGCTACACCTTC. The V call is TRBV6-2 or TRBV6-3, the J call TRBJ1-2; D is uncertain. The germline V and J ends were trimmed by 2 bases and 0 bases, with 16 bases remaining between them. This CDR3 has 17 amino acids. The germline gives CDR1 MNHEY, CDR2 SVGEGT.

CDR3 loop: CAISESTGGGPEAFF. As DNA, the CDR3 is TGTGCCATCAGTGAGTCGACGGGAGGGGGTCCTGAAGCTTTCTTT. The chain uses TRBV10-3 and TRBJ1-1; D possibly corresponds to TRBD1 (6 bases). Trimming took off 0 bases at V and 6 bases at J, with 14 bases between the two ends. The CDR3 runs to 15 residues. The germline V gene has CDR1 ENHRY and CDR2 SYGVKD.

The V and J genes are TRBV11-3 and TRBJ1-6; D remains ambiguous. The CDR3 runs to 13 residues. V lost 0 bases and J 9 bases, leaving 6 bases between the germline ends. CDR1 and CDR2 from the germline V gene are SGHNT and YENEEA. Here the CDR3 reads CASSLDVSSPLHF. DNA of the CDR3: TGTGCCAGCAGCTTAGATGTCAGTTCACCCCTCCACTTT.

This chain connects TRBV7-4 to TRBJ1-6; D perhaps matches TRBD1 (5 bases). Germline loops: CDR1 SGHVT, CDR2 SQSDAQ. V lost 2 bases to trimming and J lost 5 bases, with 22 bases between them. This CDR3 has 19 amino acids. The CDR3 DNA reads TGTGCCAGCAGCTTAAATGATCAGGGTCCCCCGAAGAATAATTCACCCCTCCACTTT. Its translation: CASSLNDQGPPKNNSPLHF.

The rearrangement joins TRBV29-1 to TRBJ2-1; 8 bases match TRBD2. The germline gives CDR1 SQVTM, CDR2 ANQGSEA. The J segment lost 9 bases and the V segment lost 3 bases, leaving 7 bases of the junction unmatched. This CDR3 spans 13 amino acids. CDR3 nucleotides: TGCAGCGTTGATCAAGCGGGAGCGGGTGAGCAGTTCTTC. Translated, it gives CSVDQAGAGEQFF.

The rearrangement links TRBV18 to TRBJ1-2, with 9 positions matching TRBD1. J lost 6 bases, V lost 0 bases, and 5 bases had no gene match. This CDR3 is built from 15 residues. CDR1 is KGHSH and CDR2 is LQKENI in the germline V gene. CDR3 region: CASSPPVGQGNGYTF. CDR3 nucleotide sequence: TGTGCCAGCTCACCACCGGTAGGACAGGGGAATGGCTACACCTTC.

This chain joins TRBV7-2 and TRBJ2-2, with D hard to call. Per germline, CDR1 SGHTA and CDR2 FQGNSA. Deletions cut 2 bases from V and 0 bases from J, with 7 bases between. The CDR3 runs to 15 residues. CDR3 in amino acids: CASSLSSANTGELFF. CDR3 DNA: TGTGCCAGCAGCTTATCCTCTGCGAACACCGGGGAGCTGTTTTTT.

The chain recombines TRBV4-3 with TRBJ2-1; a possible D gene is TRBD2 (5 bases). The V gene's germline CDR1 is LGHNA and CDR2 YSLEER. The ends were cut back, 8 bases at V and 7 bases at J, with 27 bases in the middle. The CDR3 sequence is 17 residues long. The CDR3 sequence: CASAKHPGLASGNEQFF. CDR3 DNA sequence: TGCGCCAGCGCCAAGCACCCGGGTCTCGCGTCGGGGAATGAGCAGTTCTTC.

The rearrangement links TRBV6-5 to TRBJ2-7; TRBD2 aligns across 10 bases. This CDR3 contains 13 residues. Trimming took 6 bases from V and 3 from J; bases not matched to a gene: 2. Germline V gene data show CDR1 as MNHEY and CDR2 as SVGAGI. CDR3 sequence: CASRPSGGYEQYV. CDR3 DNA sequence: TGTGCCAGCAGACCTAGCGGGGGCTACGAGCAGTACGTC.

V and J are TRBV5-5 and TRBJ1-2; D is unresolved. The germline V gene has CDR1 SGHKS and CDR2 YYEKEE (reference sequence). The CDR3 contains 14 residues. V was cut by 0 bases and J by 6 bases, with 12 bases left in between. The CDR3: CASSLGVTHDGYTF. The CDR3 DNA is TGTGCCAGCAGCTTGGGAGTCACCCATGATGGCTACACCTTC.

The CDR3 protein is CASSLALGEGTEAFF. The CDR3 DNA reads TGTGCCAGCAGCTTAGCGTTGGGGGAGGGCACTGAAGCTTTCTTT. The chain combines TRBV7-2 with TRBJ1-1; tentatively, D is TRBD1 (5 bases). This CDR3 spans 15 amino acids. Trimming took 0 bases from V and 4 from J, leaving 12 bases between them. Germline-derived CDR1 and CDR2 are SGHTA and FQGNSA.

This chain uses TRBV4-3 with TRBJ2-6; 8 nucleotides line up with TRBD1. The V gene's germline CDR1 is LGHNA and CDR2 YSLEER. The CDR3 is made up of 14 amino acids. Trimming at V came to 0 bases and at J to 12 bases, leaving 4 bases not matched to a gene. Here the CDR3 reads CASSQEWTGIVLTF. The CDR3 DNA reads as TGCGCCAGCAGCCAAGAGTGGACAGGGATCGTCCTGACTTTC.

V and J are TRBV5-1 and TRBJ2-1, with a tentative D call TRBD2 (5 bases). The CDR3 spans 14 residues. Germline lookup yields CDR1 SGHRS and CDR2 YFSETQ. V was cut by 0 bases and J by 8 bases, with 12 bases left in between. The CDR3 here is CASSLEGGGDEQFF. In DNA form, the CDR3 reads TGCGCCAGCAGCTTGGAGGGCGGAGGCGATGAGCAGTTCTTC.

This clone appeared a single time. The chain combines TRBV19 with TRBJ2-5, with TRBD1 matching 7 bases. The CDR3 sequence is 12 residues long. Germline V gene data show CDR1 as LNHDA and CDR2 as SQIVND (reference sequence). Trimming at V came to 6 bases and at J to 9 bases, leaving 7 bases not matched to a gene. The CDR3 sequence: CASSGQVGSQYF. The CDR3 DNA follows: TGTGCCAGTAGCGGACAGGTTGGGTCCCAGTACTTC.

The V and J genes are TRBV6-5 and TRBJ1-5, with 7 bases fitting TRBD1. The junction had 1 base not matched to a gene; V was cut back by 4 bases and J by 4 bases. CDR1 is MNHEY and CDR2 is SVGAGI in the germline V gene. The CDR3 loop spans 13 amino acids. This CDR3 is CASSSTGNQPQHF. As DNA, the CDR3 is TGTGCCAGCAGTTCGACAGGGAATCAGCCCCAGCATTTT.

The rearrangement joins TRBV10-3 to TRBJ2-5, with D unresolved. Trimming removed 2 bases from V and 5 bases from J, with 12 bases in between. This CDR3 comprises 14 residues. The germline V gene has CDR1 ENHRY and CDR2 SYGVKD. CDR3: CAISERILSETQYF. The CDR3 DNA reads TGTGCCATCAGTGAGAGAATCCTAAGTGAGACCCAGTACTTC.

This sequence joins TRBV27 and TRBJ1-6; 7 bases line up with TRBD1. Germline V CDR1 and CDR2: MNHEY, SMNVEV (reference sequence). J gave up 3 bases and V 3 bases, and 5 bases lay outside the gene matches. The CDR3 totals 16 residues. The CDR3 DNA reads as TGTGCCAGCAGTTTGGGACAGTTTCGCTATAATTCACCCCTCCACTTT. This sequence encodes CASSLGQFRYNSPLHF.